The 2 T cell receptor beta chains below come from one sample, sequenced in a study of blood T cell repertoires in COVID-19 (dated by TCRdb to 2020 to 2022). Libraries came from the immunoSEQ multiplex PCR assay. Not all clones reach the TCRdb copy of this immuneACCESS table, which keeps in-frame sequences only. Checked studies attribute under half of the gap to unresolved V genes and leave the rest unexplained. A total of more than 95,000 clones appear in this sample, 84% of them only once. The ten top clones hold about 12% of the sample. Source material: peripheral blood. The source is a human donor in a cohort sampled during active COVID-19.

This clone was counted only a few times. J is TRBJ1-2 and V is TRBV7-8; no definite D call. V was clipped by 2 bases and J by 3 bases, with 7 bases between them. This CDR3 is 13 amino acids long. Germline V CDR1 and CDR2: SGHVS, FQNEAQ. CDR3 coding DNA: TGTGCCAGCAGCTTATCTACAGACTATGGCTACACCTTC. Its translation: CASSLSTDYGYTF.

The chain has TRBV9 and TRBJ2-5; tentatively, D is TRBD1 (6 bases). Deletions cut 3 bases from V and 5 bases from J, with 20 bases between. Germline V gene sequence: CDR1 SGDLS, CDR2 YYNGEE. This CDR3 contains 16 residues. Here the CDR3 reads CASSAKGGSLGETQYF. CDR3 nucleotides: TGTGCCAGCAGCGCCAAAGGGGGTAGCCTGGGGGAGACCCAGTACTTC. Full variable domain (outside the CDR3, taken from reference TRBV9 and TRBJ2-5): DSGVTQTPKHLITATGQRVTLRCSPRSGDLSVYWYQQSLDQGLQFLIQYYNGEERAKGNILERFSAQQFPDLHSELNLSSLELGDSALYFCASSAKGGSLGETQYFGPGTRLLVL.